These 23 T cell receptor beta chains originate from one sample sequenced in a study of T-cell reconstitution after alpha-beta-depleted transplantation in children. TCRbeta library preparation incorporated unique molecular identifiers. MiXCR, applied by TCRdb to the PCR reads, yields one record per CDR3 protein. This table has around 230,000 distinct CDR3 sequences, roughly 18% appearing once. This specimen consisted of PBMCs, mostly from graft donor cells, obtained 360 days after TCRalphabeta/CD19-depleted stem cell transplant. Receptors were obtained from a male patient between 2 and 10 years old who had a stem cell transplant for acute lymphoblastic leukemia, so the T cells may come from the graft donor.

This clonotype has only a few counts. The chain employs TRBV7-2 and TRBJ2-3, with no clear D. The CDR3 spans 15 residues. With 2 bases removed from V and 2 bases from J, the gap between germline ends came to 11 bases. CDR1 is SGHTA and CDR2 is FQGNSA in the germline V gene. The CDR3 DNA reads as TGTGCCAGCAGCTTAATGGGTGGATACACAGATACGCAGTATTTT. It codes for CASSLMGGYTDTQYF.

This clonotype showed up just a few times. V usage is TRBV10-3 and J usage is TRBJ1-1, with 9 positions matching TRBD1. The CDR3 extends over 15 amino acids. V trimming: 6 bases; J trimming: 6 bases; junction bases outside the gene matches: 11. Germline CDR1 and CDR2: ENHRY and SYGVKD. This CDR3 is CAIREEQGAGSEAFF. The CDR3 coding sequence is TGTGCCATCAGGGAAGAACAGGGGGCAGGGTCTGAAGCTTTCTTT.

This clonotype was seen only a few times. CDR3 DNA sequence: TGCAGTGCTATGGACCCACTGGGGTATGGCTACACCTTC. This sequence encodes CSAMDPLGYGYTF. The chain couples TRBV20-1 to TRBJ1-2; D gene unclear. Germline V gene lookup returns CDR1 DFQATT and CDR2 SNEGSKA (reference sequence). This CDR3 region has 13 residues. V was shortened by 4 bases and J by 5 bases, with 14 bases between the two germline ends.

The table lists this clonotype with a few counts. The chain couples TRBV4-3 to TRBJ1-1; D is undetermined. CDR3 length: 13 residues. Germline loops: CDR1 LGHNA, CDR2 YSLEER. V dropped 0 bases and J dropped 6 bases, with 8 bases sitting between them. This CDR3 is CASSQESSSEAFF. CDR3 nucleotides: TGCGCCAGCAGCCAAGAATCCTCGTCTGAAGCTTTCTTT.

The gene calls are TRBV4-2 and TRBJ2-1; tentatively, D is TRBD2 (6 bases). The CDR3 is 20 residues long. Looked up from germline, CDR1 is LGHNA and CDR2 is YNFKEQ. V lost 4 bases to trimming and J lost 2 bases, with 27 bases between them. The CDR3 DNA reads TGTGCCAGCAGCCCGGAACTGGGCAGGATGCGACTAGTGGCCTACAATGAGCAGTTCTTC. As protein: CASSPELGRMRLVAYNEQFF.

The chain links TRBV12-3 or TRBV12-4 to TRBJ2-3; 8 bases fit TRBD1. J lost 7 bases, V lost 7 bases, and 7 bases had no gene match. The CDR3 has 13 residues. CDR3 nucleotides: TGTGCCAGCAACCCAGACAGGGGTTATACGCAGTATTTT. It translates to CASNPDRGYTQYF.

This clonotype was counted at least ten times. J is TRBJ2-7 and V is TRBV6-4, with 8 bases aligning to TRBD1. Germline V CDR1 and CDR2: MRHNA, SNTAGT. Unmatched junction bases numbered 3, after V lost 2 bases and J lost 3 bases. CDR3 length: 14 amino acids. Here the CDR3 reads CASSDLDRDYEQYF. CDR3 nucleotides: TGTGCCAGCAGTGACCTGGACAGGGACTACGAGCAGTACTTC.

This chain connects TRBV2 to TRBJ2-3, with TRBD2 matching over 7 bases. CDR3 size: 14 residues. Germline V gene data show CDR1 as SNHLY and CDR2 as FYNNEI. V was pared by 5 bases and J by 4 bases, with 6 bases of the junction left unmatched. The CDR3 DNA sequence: TGTGCCAGCAGTCGCGGGAGTCAGGCAGATACGCAGTATTTT. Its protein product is CASSRGSQADTQYF.

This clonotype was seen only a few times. The CDR3 loop reads CSASQEGNTEAFF. CDR3 DNA sequence: TGCAGTGCTTCTCAGGAAGGGAACACTGAAGCTTTCTTT. J is TRBJ1-1 and V is TRBV20-1; D unclear. CDR1 and CDR2 (germline): DFQATT, SNEGSKA (reference sequence). This CDR3 contains 13 residues. The V end was cut by 5 bases, the J end by 1 base, with 11 bases between.

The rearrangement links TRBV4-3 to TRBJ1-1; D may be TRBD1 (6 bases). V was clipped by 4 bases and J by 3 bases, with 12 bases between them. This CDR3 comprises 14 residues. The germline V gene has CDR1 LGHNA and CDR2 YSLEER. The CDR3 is CASSLGNRDTEAFF. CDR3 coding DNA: TGCGCCAGCAGCCTCGGGAACAGGGACACTGAAGCTTTCTTT.

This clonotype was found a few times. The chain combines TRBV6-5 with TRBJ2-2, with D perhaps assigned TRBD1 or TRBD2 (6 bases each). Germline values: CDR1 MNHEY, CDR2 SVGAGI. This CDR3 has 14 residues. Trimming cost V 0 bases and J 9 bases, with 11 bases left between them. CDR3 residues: CASSYSEGGRELFF. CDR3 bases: TGTGCCAGCAGTTACTCCGAGGGGGGTCGGGAGCTGTTTTTT.

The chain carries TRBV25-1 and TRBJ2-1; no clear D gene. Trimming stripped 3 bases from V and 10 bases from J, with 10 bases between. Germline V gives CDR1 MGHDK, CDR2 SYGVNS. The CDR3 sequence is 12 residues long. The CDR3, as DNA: TGTGCCAGCAGTGATCCGACGAGAGAGCAGTTCTTC. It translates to CASSDPTREQFF.

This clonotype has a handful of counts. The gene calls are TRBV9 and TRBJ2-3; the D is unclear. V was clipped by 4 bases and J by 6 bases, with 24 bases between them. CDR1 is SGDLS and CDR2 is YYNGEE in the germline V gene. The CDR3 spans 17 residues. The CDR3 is CASSPLNRPDVEDTQYF. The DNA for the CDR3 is TGTGCCAGCAGCCCTCTGAACCGACCGGATGTTGAGGATACGCAGTATTTT.

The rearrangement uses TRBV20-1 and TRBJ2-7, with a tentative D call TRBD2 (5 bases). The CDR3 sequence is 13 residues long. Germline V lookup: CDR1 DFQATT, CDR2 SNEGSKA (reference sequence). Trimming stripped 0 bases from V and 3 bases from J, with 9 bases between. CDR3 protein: CSARDEGDYEQYF. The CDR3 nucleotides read TGCAGTGCTAGAGATGAGGGAGACTACGAGCAGTACTTC.

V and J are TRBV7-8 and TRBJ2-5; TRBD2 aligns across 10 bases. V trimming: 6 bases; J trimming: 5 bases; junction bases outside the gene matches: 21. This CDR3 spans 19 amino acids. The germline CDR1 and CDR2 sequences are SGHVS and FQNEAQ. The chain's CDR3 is CASRVVRPSGGEREETQYF. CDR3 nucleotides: TGTGCCAGCAGGGTAGTACGGCCCAGCGGGGGGGAGAGAGAGGAGACCCAGTACTTC.

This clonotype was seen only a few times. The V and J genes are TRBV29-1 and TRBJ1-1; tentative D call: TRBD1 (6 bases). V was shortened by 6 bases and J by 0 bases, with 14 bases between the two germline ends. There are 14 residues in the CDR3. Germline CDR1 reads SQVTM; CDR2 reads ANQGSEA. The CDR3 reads CSVARQVMNTEAFF. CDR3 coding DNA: TGCAGCGTGGCTAGACAGGTCATGAACACTGAAGCTTTCTTT.

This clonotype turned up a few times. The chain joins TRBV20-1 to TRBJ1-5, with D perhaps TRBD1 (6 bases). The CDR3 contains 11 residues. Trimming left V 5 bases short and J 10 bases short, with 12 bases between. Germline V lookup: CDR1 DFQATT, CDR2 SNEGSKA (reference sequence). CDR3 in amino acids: CSASQGGPQHF. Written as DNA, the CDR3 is TGCAGTGCTTCACAGGGCGGCCCCCAGCATTTT.

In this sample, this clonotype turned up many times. The CDR3 DNA sequence: TGTGCCAGCAGTCCTAGCGGGAGGACCTACAATGAGCAGTTCTTC. Amino acids: CASSPSGRTYNEQFF. The V call is TRBV12-3 or TRBV12-4, the J call TRBJ2-1; 11 positions agree with TRBD2. The CDR3 is 15 residues long. V shed 5 bases, J shed 2 bases, and the junction held 2 bases outside the gene matches.

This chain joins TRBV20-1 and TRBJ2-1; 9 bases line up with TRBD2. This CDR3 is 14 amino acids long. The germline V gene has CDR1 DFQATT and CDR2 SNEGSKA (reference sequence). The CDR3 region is CSPRASGNVDEQFF. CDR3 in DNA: TGCAGCCCCCGGGCTAGCGGGAATGTCGATGAGCAGTTCTTC.

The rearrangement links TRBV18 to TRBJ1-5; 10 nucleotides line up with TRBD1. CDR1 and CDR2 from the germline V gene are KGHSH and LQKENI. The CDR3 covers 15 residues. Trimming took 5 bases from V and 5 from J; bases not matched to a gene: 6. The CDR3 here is CASSDGTGVDQPQHF. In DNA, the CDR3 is TGTGCCAGCTCAGACGGGACAGGGGTGGATCAGCCCCAGCATTTT.

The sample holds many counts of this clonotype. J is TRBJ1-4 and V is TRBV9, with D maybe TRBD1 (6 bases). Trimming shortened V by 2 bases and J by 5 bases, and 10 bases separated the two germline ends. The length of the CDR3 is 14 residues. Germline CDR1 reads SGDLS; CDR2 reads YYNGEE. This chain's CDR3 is CASSVTGGNEKLFF. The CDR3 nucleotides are TGTGCCAGCAGCGTGACAGGAGGAAATGAAAAACTGTTTTTT.

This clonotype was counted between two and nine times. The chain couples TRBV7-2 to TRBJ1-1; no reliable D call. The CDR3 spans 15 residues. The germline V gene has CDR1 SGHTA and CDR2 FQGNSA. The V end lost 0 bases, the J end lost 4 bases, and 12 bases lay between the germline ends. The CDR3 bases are TGTGCCAGCAGCTTAGCGCAAGGAGGCTCCACTGAAGCTTTCTTT. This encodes CASSLAQGGSTEAFF.

The CDR3 is CASSLDRGAGNTIYF. CDR3 in DNA: TGCGCCAGCAGCTTGGACAGGGGGGCTGGAAACACCATATATTTT. V gene TRBV5-1 combines with J gene TRBJ1-3; TRBD1 matches 8 bases. CDR3 size: 15 residues. Per the germline V gene, CDR1 is SGHRS and CDR2 is YFSETQ. Trimming cost V 0 bases and J 2 bases; bases outside gene matches: 1.